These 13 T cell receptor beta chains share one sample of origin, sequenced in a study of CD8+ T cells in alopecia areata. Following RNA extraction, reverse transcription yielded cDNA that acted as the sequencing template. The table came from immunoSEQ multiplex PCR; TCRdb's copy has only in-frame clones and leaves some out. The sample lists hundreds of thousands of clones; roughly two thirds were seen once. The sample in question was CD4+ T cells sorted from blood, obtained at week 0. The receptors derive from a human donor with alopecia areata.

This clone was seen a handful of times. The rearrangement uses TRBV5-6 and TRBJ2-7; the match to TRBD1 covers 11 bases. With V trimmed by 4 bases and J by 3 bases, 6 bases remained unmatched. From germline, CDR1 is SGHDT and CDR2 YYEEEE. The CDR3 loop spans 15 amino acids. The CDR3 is CASSLPGTGGYEQYF. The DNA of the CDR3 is TGTGCCAGCAGCCTGCCCGGGACAGGGGGCTACGAGCAGTACTTC.

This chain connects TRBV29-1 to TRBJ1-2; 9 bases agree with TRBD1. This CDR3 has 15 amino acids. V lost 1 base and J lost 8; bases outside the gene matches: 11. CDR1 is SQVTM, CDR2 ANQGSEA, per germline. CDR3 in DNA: TGCAGCGTTGAAGGGGACAGGGCTGGTTTCGGGGGCTACACCTTC. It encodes CSVEGDRAGFGGYTF.

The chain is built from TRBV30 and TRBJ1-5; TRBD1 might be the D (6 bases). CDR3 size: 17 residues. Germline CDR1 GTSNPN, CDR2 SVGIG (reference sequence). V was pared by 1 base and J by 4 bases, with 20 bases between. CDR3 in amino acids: CAWSGWEGQRENQPQHF. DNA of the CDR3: TGTGCCTGGAGTGGTTGGGAGGGACAAAGGGAAAATCAGCCCCAGCATTTT.

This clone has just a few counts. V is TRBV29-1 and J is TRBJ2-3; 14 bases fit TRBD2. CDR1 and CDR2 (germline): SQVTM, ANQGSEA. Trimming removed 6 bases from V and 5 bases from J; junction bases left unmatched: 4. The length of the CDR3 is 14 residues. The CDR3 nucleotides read TGCAGCGTCTCCGGGACTAGCGGGGGAGATACGCAGTATTTT. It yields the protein CSVSGTSGGDTQYF.

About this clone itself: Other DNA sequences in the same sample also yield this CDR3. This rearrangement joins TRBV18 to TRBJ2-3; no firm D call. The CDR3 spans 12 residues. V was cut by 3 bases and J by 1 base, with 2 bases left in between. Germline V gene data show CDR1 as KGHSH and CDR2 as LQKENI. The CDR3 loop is CASSPRTDTQYF. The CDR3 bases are TGTGCCAGCTCACCTCGCACAGATACGCAGTATTTT. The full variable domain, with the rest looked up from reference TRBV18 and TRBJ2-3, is NAGVMQNPRHLVRRRGQEARLRCSPMKGHSHVYWYRQLPEEGLKFMVYLQKENIIDESGMPKERFSAEFPKEGPSILRIQQVVRGDSAAYFCASSPRTDTQYFGPGTRLTVL.

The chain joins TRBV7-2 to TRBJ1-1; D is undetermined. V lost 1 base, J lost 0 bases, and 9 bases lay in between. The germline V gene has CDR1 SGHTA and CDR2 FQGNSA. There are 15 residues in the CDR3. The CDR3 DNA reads TGTGCCAGCAGCTTAGACCGGGCACTGAACACTGAAGCTTTCTTT. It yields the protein CASSLDRALNTEAFF.

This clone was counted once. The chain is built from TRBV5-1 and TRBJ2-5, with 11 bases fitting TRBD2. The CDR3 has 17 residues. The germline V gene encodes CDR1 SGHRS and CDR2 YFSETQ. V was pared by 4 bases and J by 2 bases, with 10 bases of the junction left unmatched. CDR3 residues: CASSHTPLAGGQETQYF. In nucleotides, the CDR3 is TGCGCCAGCAGCCATACGCCCCTAGCGGGGGGTCAAGAGACCCAGTACTTC.

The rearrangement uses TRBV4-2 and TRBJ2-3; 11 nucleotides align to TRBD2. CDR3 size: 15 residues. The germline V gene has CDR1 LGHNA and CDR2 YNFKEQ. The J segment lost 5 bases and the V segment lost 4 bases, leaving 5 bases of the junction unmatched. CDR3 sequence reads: CASSPVTSGVDTQYF. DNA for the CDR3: TGTGCCAGCAGCCCAGTGACTAGCGGGGTAGATACGCAGTATTTT.

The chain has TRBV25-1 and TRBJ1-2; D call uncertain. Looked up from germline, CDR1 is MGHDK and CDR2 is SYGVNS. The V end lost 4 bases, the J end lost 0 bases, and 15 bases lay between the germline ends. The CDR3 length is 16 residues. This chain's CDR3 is CASSGSAELANYGYTF. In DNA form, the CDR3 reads TGTGCCAGCAGTGGGTCCGCGGAGCTCGCTAACTATGGCTACACCTTC.

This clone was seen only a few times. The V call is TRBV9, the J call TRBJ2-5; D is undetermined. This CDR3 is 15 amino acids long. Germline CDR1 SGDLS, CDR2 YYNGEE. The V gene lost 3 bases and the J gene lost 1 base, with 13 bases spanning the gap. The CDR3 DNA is TGTGCCAGCAGCGCAAAGACCGCTACCCAAGAGACCCAGTACTTC. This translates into CASSAKTATQETQYF.

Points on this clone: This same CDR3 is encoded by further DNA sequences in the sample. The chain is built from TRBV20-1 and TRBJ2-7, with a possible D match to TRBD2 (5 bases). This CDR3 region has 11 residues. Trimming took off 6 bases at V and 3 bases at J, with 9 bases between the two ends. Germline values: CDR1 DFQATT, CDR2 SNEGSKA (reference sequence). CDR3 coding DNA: TGCAGTGCGCGGACTGGCTACGAGCAGTACTTC. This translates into CSARTGYEQYF.

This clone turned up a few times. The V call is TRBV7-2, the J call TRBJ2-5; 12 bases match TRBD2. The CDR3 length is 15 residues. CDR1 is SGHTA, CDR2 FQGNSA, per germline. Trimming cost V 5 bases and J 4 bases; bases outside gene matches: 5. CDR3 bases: TGTGCCAGCAGCCCCTCTAGCGGGGGGGTAGAGACCCAGTACTTC. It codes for CASSPSSGGVETQYF.

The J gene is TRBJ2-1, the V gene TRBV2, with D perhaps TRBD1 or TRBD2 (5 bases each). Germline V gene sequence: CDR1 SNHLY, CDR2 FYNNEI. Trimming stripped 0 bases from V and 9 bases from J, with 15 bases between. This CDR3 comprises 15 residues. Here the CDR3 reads CASSEAGGGGAEQFF. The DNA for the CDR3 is TGTGCCAGCAGTGAAGCGGGCGGTGGGGGTGCTGAGCAGTTCTTC.